The TCR beta chain under discussion was sequenced for a study of T cells in Graves' hyperthyroidism and ophthalmopathy. Study-wide results and limits: Ophthalmopathy onset followed model prediction by a median roughly six months.

Roughly 10 ml of fresh peripheral blood supplied the PBMCs. This clonotype was detected many times. What it binds is unknown. RNA transcripts were the template for amplifying TCR beta CDR3 regions. The study used the HTBI primer set for a first-round RT-PCR of the TCR CDR3. MiXCR was run by TCRdb on the multiplex PCR reads, yielding one entry per CDR3 protein. This table holds some 650,000 distinct CDR3 sequences, 16% found once. This CDR3 region has 15 residues. V lost 0 bases, J lost 4 bases, and 13 bases lay in between. The V gene's germline CDR1 is SGDLS and CDR2 YYNGEE. The genes are TRBV9 and TRBJ2-5; D gene ambiguous. The TCR originated in a middle-aged woman with Graves' ophthalmopathy. The sample consisted of blood. This CDR3 reads CASSVGEQVIETQYF. The DNA of the CDR3 is TGTGCCAGCAGCGTAGGTGAGCAGGTTATAGAGACCCAGTACTTC.